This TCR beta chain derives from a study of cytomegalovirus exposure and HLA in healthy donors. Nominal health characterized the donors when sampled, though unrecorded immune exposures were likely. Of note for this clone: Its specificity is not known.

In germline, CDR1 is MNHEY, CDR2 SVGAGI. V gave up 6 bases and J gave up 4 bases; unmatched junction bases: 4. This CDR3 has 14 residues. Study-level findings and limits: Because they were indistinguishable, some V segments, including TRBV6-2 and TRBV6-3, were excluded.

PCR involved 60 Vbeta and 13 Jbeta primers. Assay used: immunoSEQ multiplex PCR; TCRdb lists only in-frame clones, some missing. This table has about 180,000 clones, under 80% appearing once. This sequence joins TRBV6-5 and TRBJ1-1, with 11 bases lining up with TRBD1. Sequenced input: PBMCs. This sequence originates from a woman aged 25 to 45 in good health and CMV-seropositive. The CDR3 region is CASRDRGRGTEAFF. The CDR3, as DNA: TGTGCCAGCAGGGACAGGGGGCGCGGCACTGAAGCTTTCTTT.